The rows below give T cell receptor beta chains drawn from one sample of a study of shared clonotypes between healthy human individuals. Sequencing used immunoSEQ multiplex PCR; TCRdb keeps in-frame clones, though not all of them. The sample has 2 million to 2.5 million clones, about 90% seen once. The material sequenced was naive CD4+ T cells from PBMCs. The receptors were sampled from a man between 18 and 29 years old in good health. Some clones in this sample may be carry-over from other donors' samples. CDR3s leave out the opening cysteine and the closing phenylalanine or tryptophan. Each record gives: V gene, D gene, J gene, CDR3 protein. The D gene is left open where the match is weak.

TRBV10-3,.,TRBJ1-1,AISVQGDTEAF
TRBV7-2,TRBD2,TRBJ2-1,ASSSSGFYNEQF
TRBV27,.,TRBJ1-2,ASSFGTHYGYT
TRBV5-1,TRBD2,TRBJ2-7,ASSSLAGGFFEQY
TRBV6-5,.,TRBJ1-1,ASSIGLNTEAF
TRBV6-1,.,TRBJ1-5,ASSVLGGQPQH
TRBV27,.,TRBJ1-3,ASSPAPAISGNTIY
TRBV5-1,.,TRBJ2-5,ASSLRGAQETQY
TRBV28,.,TRBJ1-2,ASSNYRGYGYT
TRBV2,TRBD1,TRBJ2-1,ATRDRGPRAYNEQF
TRBV6-1,TRBD1,TRBJ2-3,ASRPGTGWSDTQY
TRBV7-3,TRBD2,TRBJ2-5,ASSLGGAGETQY
TRBV7-3,.,TRBJ2-3,ASSPSRQAPDTQY
TRBV18,.,TRBJ1-2,ASSPDANYGYT
TRBV28,TRBD2,TRBJ2-1,ASSLSLAGVGEQF
TRBV7-2,.,TRBJ1-1,ASSGDPWGTEAF
TRBV7-9,TRBD1,TRBJ2-7,ASSPTFGQDRPYEQY
TRBV15,.,TRBJ1-1,ATSRGWNTEAF
TRBV10-3,TRBD2,TRBJ2-1,AISTLAGQYNEQF
TRBV6-1,TRBD1,TRBJ1-4,ASSEESLTGALNEKLF
TRBV6-5,.,TRBJ1-1,ASSSTQVRTEAF
TRBV5-1,.,TRBJ1-4,ASTPWGSPNEKLF
TRBV6-6,TRBD2,TRBJ2-1,ASSGGRVSEQF
TRBV5-6,.,TRBJ2-7,ASSESGGDYEQY
TRBV11-2,TRBD2,TRBJ2-3,ASSSRLAWADTQY
TRBV6-5,.,TRBJ1-5,ASRERGLDQPQH
TRBV7-3,TRBD1,TRBJ2-1,ASSTTGGENEQF
TRBV6-5,.,TRBJ1-4,ASSYRGSRNEKLF
TRBV19,.,TRBJ1-1,ASSNAGRTEAF
TRBV18,.,TRBJ2-5,ASSQETQY
TRBV28,.,TRBJ2-7,ASSLPQGNRGGEQY
TRBV28,.,TRBJ2-2,ASSLGGYRTGNTGELF
TRBV2,.,TRBJ1-5,ASGRTFSNQPQH
TRBV5-4,TRBD2,TRBJ2-3,ASSLILAGGLDTQY
TRBV11-3,TRBD1,TRBJ1-4,ASSPSGTGGRANEKLF
TRBV27,TRBD1,TRBJ1-2,ASSPETKRAGGGYGYT
TRBV6-4,TRBD2,TRBJ2-1,ASSSQGGRQQF
TRBV5-1,TRBD2,TRBJ2-1,ASSLWGAGLAGNEQF
TRBV30,.,TRBJ1-1,AWKGQANTEAF
TRBV5-4,TRBD2,TRBJ2-2,ASSLLPSGSTGELF
TRBV7-3,TRBD2,TRBJ2-1,ASRASGSIPYNEQF
TRBV7-9,.,TRBJ2-7,ASSLRGGDYEQY
TRBV7-9,.,TRBJ2-3,ASSERTPSTDTQY
TRBV4-2,TRBD2,TRBJ2-7,ASSRGTSDSYEQY
TRBV19,.,TRBJ2-1,ASSIAVLGSTRLL
TRBV15,TRBD1,TRBJ2-3,ATSKTGGLPGDTQY
TRBV5-1,.,TRBJ2-3,ASSLTAPSTDTQY
TRBV4-1,.,TRBJ2-3,ASSQELASTDTQY
TRBV11-3,.,TRBJ1-2,ASSLDPHYGYT
TRBV5-4,TRBD2,TRBJ2-7,ASSLGLAGGPYEQY
TRBV9,TRBD2,TRBJ2-1,ASSREGLAGVF
TRBV4-1,.,TRBJ1-6,ASSQDPSAWGDSPLH
TRBV15,.,TRBJ2-1,ATSNRVYNEQF
TRBV9,.,TRBJ2-4,ASSPGIAKNIQY
TRBV18,.,TRBJ2-1,ASSPTAGYEQF